Reported below is one T cell receptor (beta chain). As yet, its antigen is unknown. One tube held mixed TRB-A and TRB-B primer pools for touch-down PCR. TCRdb reprocessed the multiplex PCR reads, keeping one entry per CDR3 protein, no DNA. The table for this sample gives over 6,500 distinct CDR3 sequences. This record belongs to a study of T cell clusters in autoimmune cytopenias. Germline lookup yields CDR1 SGHRS and CDR2 YFSETQ. This CDR3 has 16 residues. General study results and limits: Active autoimmune hepatitis patients had almost three-fold fewer exclusive TRB clusters than healthy donors.

Tens of thousands of genome equivalents of blood DNA were amplified for TRB. These data were also reused for a study on T cell repertoires in aging, cancer and after chemotherapy. As that study records: Six age groups, ranging from 30 or younger to 70 or older, included the donors. Chronic lymphocytic leukemia patients on fludarabine- or bendamustine-based regimens gave paired samples before and after chemotherapy.

The receptor comes from a human donor with an autoimmune cytopenia or autoimmune hepatitis (not recorded which). The chain combines TRBV5-1 with TRBJ2-3; the D call from TCRdb, TRBD1, cannot be confirmed without DNA. Sequenced input: peripheral blood. CDR3 amino acids: CASSGYGQLSTDTQYF.